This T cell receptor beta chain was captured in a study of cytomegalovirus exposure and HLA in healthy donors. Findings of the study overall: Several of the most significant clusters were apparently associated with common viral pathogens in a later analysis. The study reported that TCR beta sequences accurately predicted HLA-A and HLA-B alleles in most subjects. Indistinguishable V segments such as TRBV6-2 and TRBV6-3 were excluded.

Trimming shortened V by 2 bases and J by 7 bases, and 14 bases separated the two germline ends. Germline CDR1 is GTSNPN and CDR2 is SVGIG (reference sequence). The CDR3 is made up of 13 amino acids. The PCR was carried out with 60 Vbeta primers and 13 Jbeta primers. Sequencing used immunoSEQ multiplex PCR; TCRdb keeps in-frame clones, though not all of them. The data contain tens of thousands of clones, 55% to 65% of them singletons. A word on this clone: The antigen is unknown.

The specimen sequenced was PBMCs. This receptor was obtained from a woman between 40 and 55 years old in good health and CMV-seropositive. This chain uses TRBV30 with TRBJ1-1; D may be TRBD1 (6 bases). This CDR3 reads CAWSFGGRLEAFF. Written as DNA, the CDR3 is TGTGCCTGGAGTTTCGGGGGGCGCCTTGAAGCTTTCTTT.